Listed here are 30 T cell receptor beta chains from one sample, sequenced in a study of regulatory T cells in long-lasting Graves disease. Sample time point: newly diagnosed GD, antithyroid drugs for less than 3 months. Following extraction of RNA from PBMCs, that RNA was used to make the TCR library. iRepertoire HTBI primers and Arm-PCR of CDR3 regions built TCR beta libraries. TCRdb re-called the multiplex PCR reads with MiXCR, one entry per CDR3 protein. The sample yields 350,000 to 550,000 distinct CDR3 sequences, about 16% seen once. The same data also went into a second study, on T cells in Graves' hyperthyroidism and ophthalmopathy.

The sample was peripheral blood mononuclear cells (PBMCs), taken at new diagnosis, from a patient treated with antithyroid drugs. The source is a woman aged 18 to 35 with Graves disease.

The V and J genes are TRBV5-6 and TRBJ2-3; perhaps D is TRBD1 or TRBD2 (5 bases each). The V gene lost 3 bases and the J gene lost 11 bases, with 16 bases spanning the gap. The germline V gene encodes CDR1 SGHDT and CDR2 YYEEEE. The CDR3 length is 13 residues. The CDR3 DNA is TGTGCCAGCAGCTGGGGGACGGGCATTAAGCAGTATTTT. Amino acids: CASSWGTGIKQYF.

Comments on this clonotype: This sequence may be a read error, since a much larger clone differs from it by one base. The missing conserved phenylalanine or tryptophan at the end of this CDR3 makes a read error likely. The chain carries TRBV6-2 or TRBV6-3 and TRBJ2-1; 12 bases match TRBD2. Trimming removed 6 bases from V and 10 bases from J; junction bases left unmatched: 10. The germline V gene encodes CDR1 MNHEY and CDR2 SVGEGT. The CDR3 runs 15 residues. CDR3 region: CASRTRLAGVWEQFL. CDR3 coding DNA: TGTGCCAGCAGAACGAGACTAGCGGGAGTATGGGAGCAGTTCCTC.

The gene calls are TRBV19 and TRBJ2-6; D unclear. The germline V gene has CDR1 LNHDA and CDR2 SQIVND (reference sequence). This CDR3 is 16 amino acids long. Trimming pared 7 bases from V and 0 bases from J, leaving 13 bases between. The CDR3 is CASKFGAFSGANVLTF. The DNA for the CDR3 is TGTGCCAGTAAGTTCGGAGCGTTCTCTGGGGCCAACGTCCTGACTTTC.

This chain connects TRBV7-3 to TRBJ2-5; D is perhaps TRBD2 (5 bases). Looked up from germline, CDR1 is SGHTA and CDR2 is FQGTGA. Trimming pared 0 bases from V and 4 bases from J, leaving 15 bases between. The CDR3 length is 16 residues. CDR3 nucleotide sequence: TGTGCCAGCAGCTTAACCCCTGATTCGGCGGGAGAGACCCAGTACTTC. This translates into CASSLTPDSAGETQYF.

This clonotype was seen at least ten times. This chain joins TRBV20-1 and TRBJ2-7; TRBD1 aligns across 7 bases. The germline CDR1 and CDR2 sequences are DFQATT and SNEGSKA (reference sequence). This CDR3 comprises 14 residues. The V gene end was trimmed by 5 bases and the J gene end by 2 bases; junction bases not matched to a gene: 9. CDR3 amino acids: CSALDRNPTYEQYF. CDR3 in DNA: TGCAGTGCTTTGGACAGGAATCCCACCTACGAGCAGTACTTC.

The rearrangement joins TRBV15 to TRBJ1-1; 9 bases map to TRBD1. Losses at the gene ends were 4 bases for V and 0 bases for J; bases not matched to a gene: 3. This CDR3 has 15 amino acids. Germline-derived CDR1 and CDR2 are LNHNV and YYDKDF (reference sequence). CDR3 residues: CATSTGQGLNTEAFF. The CDR3 region has the DNA TGTGCCACCAGCACCGGACAGGGGCTGAACACTGAAGCTTTCTTT.

This clonotype was counted ten times or more. This chain uses TRBV28 with TRBJ2-1, with 9 bases matching TRBD2. Germline CDR1 MDHEN, CDR2 SYDVKM. CDR3 length: 15 residues. The ends lost 6 bases at V and 8 bases at J; junction bases unmatched: 11. The CDR3 DNA reads as TGTGCCAGCAGGGGACCGGGACTAGCTATATATGAGCAGTTCTTC. Protein product: CASRGPGLAIYEQFF.

This clonotype showed up many times. This rearrangement joins TRBV28 to TRBJ2-7; 7 positions agree with TRBD2. Germline values: CDR1 MDHEN, CDR2 SYDVKM. The CDR3 is 15 residues long. Germline trimming cut 4 bases from V and 2 bases from J; bases unmatched to any gene: 8. The CDR3 DNA sequence: TGTGCCAGCAGTTCCCCTAGCGGACTTGCCTACGAGCAGTACTTC. Its protein is CASSSPSGLAYEQYF.

In its sample, this clonotype was seen a few times. The chain joins TRBV19 to TRBJ2-3, with TRBD2 matching over 8 bases. Gene TRBJ2-5 matches the end of the DNA better, so the J call may be wrong. This CDR3 is 15 amino acids long. Germline V lookup: CDR1 LNHDA, CDR2 SQIVND (reference sequence). The CDR3 DNA is TGTGCCAGTAGTACGGGAGGGCAGGGCATGGGGACCCAGTACTTC. Translated, it gives CASSTGGQGMGTQYF.

The V gene is TRBV2, the J gene TRBJ2-7; no reliable D call. The germline CDR1 and CDR2 sequences are SNHLY and FYNNEI. This CDR3 spans 11 amino acids. With 5 bases removed from V and 4 bases from J, the gap between germline ends came to 6 bases. CDR3 region: CASSPVYEQYF. In DNA, the CDR3 is TGTGCCAGCAGTCCCGTTTACGAGCAGTACTTC.

This clonotype occurred many times. The chain carries TRBV5-6 and TRBJ2-1; weak D call: TRBD1 (6 bases). V was clipped by 1 base and J by 4 bases, with 9 bases between them. CDR1 is SGHDT, CDR2 YYEEEE, per germline. The CDR3 loop spans 14 amino acids. This chain's CDR3 is CASSLRDNYNEQFF. The DNA for the CDR3 is TGTGCCAGCAGCTTGAGGGACAATTACAATGAGCAGTTCTTC.

This clonotype was recorded many times. The chain couples TRBV2 to TRBJ1-4; 7 bases align to TRBD1. Germline V gene data show CDR1 as SNHLY and CDR2 as FYNNEI. This CDR3 comprises 14 residues. Trimming removed 4 bases from V and 8 bases from J; junction bases left unmatched: 7. CDR3 DNA sequence: TGTGCCAGCAGTGGAGAACAGGGGCACGAAAAACTGTTTTTT. This gives the protein CASSGEQGHEKLFF.

At least ten counts were recorded for this clonotype. The rearrangement links TRBV7-3 to TRBJ2-3, with D possibly matching TRBD2 (5 bases). Germline V gene sequence: CDR1 SGHTA, CDR2 FQGTGA. CDR3 length: 18 residues. The germline V and J ends were trimmed by 0 bases and 2 bases, with 18 bases remaining between them. CDR3 DNA: TGTGCCAGCAGCTTAACATCGGTCAGCGGCTCCTCCACAGATACGCAGTATTTT. Amino acid sequence: CASSLTSVSGSSTDTQYF.

This clonotype was found many times. The V and J genes are TRBV20-1 and TRBJ2-7; D ambiguous. This CDR3 has 16 residues. The V end lost 4 bases, the J end lost 4 bases, and 23 bases lay between the germline ends. Germline assignment: CDR1 DFQATT and CDR2 SNEGSKA (reference sequence). CDR3 nucleotide sequence: TGCAGTGCTAAATCTGTTCGAAGAGGAGTATTTTACGAGCAGTACTTC. This translates into CSAKSVRRGVFYEQYF.

This clonotype was counted ten times or more. The chain links TRBV6-1 to TRBJ2-7; 7 bases match TRBD2. The germline V gene has CDR1 MNHNS and CDR2 SASEGT. Germline trimming cut 7 bases from V and 0 bases from J; bases unmatched to any gene: 15. This CDR3 is built from 17 residues. The CDR3 nucleotides are TGTGCCAGCACCCCCGGCCCCCGGCGGGGGACCTCCTACGAGCAGTACTTC. This encodes CASTPGPRRGTSYEQYF.

The table lists this clonotype with a few counts. The chain links TRBV28 to TRBJ1-6; TRBD1 might be the D (6 bases). Deletions cut 4 bases from V and 5 bases from J, with 15 bases between. Germline V gene data show CDR1 as MDHEN and CDR2 as SYDVKM. This CDR3 comprises 16 residues. The CDR3 region is CASSSRGAGNNSPLHF. The CDR3 DNA follows: TGTGCCAGCAGTTCCAGGGGCGCGGGGAATAATTCACCCCTCCACTTT.

This clonotype was picked up many times. This chain joins TRBV2 and TRBJ1-1; perhaps TRBD1 as D (6 bases). Germline V gene data show CDR1 as SNHLY and CDR2 as FYNNEI. The CDR3 is made up of 14 amino acids. V was trimmed by 6 bases and J by 1 base, leaving 12 bases between them. The DNA of the CDR3 is TGTGCCAGCAGAGTGGACAGCGAGAACACTGAAGCTTTCTTT. Translated, it gives CASRVDSENTEAFF.

This clonotype was seen at least ten times. The chain combines TRBV28 with TRBJ2-5; D is possibly TRBD2 (6 bases). This CDR3 spans 15 amino acids. Trimming left V 5 bases short and J 5 bases short, with 18 bases between. Germline V gene lookup returns CDR1 MDHEN and CDR2 SYDVKM. The CDR3 DNA follows: TGTGCCAGCAGTATCCGGGGGTTATCGGGGGAGACCCAGTACTTC. This codes for CASSIRGLSGETQYF.

Turning to this clonotype: This could be a read error, since a much larger clone is one nucleotide away. The CDR3 coding sequence is TGTGCCAGCAGTGAAGTTAGGGGAATAGATACGCAGTATTTT. The encoded protein is CASSEVRGIDTQYF. V gene TRBV6-2 or TRBV6-3 combines with J gene TRBJ2-3; weak D call: TRBD1 (5 bases). The CDR3 contains 14 residues. V was clipped by 5 bases and J by 5 bases, with 14 bases between them. CDR1 is MNHEY and CDR2 is SVGEGT in the germline V gene.

This clonotype was seen just once. The chain employs TRBV28 and TRBJ2-3; 7 bases align to TRBD2. V dropped 4 bases and J dropped 2; count of bases not matched to a gene: 12. The CDR3 runs to 17 residues. Germline values: CDR1 MDHEN, CDR2 SYDVKM. CDR3 in DNA: TGTGCCAGCAGTTCCGGATCTAGCGGTGCGTACACAGATACGCAGTATTTT. Protein: CASSSGSSGAYTDTQYF. Full variable domain (remainder filled in from reference TRBV28 and TRBJ2-3): DVKVTQSSRYLVKRTGEKVFLECVQDMDHENMFWYRQDPGLGLRLIYFSYDVKMKEKGDIPEGYSVSREKKERFSLILESASTNQTSMYLCASSSGSSGAYTDTQYFGPGTRLTVL.

The chain has TRBV2 and TRBJ2-1; D is ambiguous. This CDR3 spans 12 amino acids. Germline V gives CDR1 SNHLY, CDR2 FYNNEI. Trimming shortened V by 9 bases and J by 5 bases, and 11 bases separated the two germline ends. For the CDR3, the DNA is TGTGCCAGTCTCAGCGTGGACAATGAGCAGTTCTTC. Residues: CASLSVDNEQFF.

To note about this clonotype: Possible read error: a much larger clone is one base away. This sequence joins TRBV7-2 and TRBJ2-1, with 8 bases that match TRBD1. This CDR3 is built from 14 residues. CDR1 SGHTA and CDR2 FQGNSA come from the germline V gene. J gave up 10 bases and V 5 bases, and 10 bases lay outside the gene matches. CDR3 nucleotides: TGTGCCAGCAGCACCTCAGGGGGCTCCTACGAGCAGTTCTTC. This sequence encodes CASSTSGGSYEQFF.

The V call is TRBV6-1, the J call TRBJ2-1, with a tentative D call TRBD1 (5 bases). The CDR3 loop spans 13 amino acids. The ends were cut back, 6 bases at V and 10 bases at J, with 16 bases in the middle. Germline lookup yields CDR1 MNHNS and CDR2 SASEGT. CDR3 in amino acids: CASSNSGLGEQFF. CDR3 in DNA: TGTGCCAGCAGCAACTCAGGGTTAGGCGAGCAGTTCTTC.

Many counts were recorded for this clonotype. The chain couples TRBV18 to TRBJ2-3; D is unclear. V was trimmed by 3 bases and J by 6 bases, leaving 13 bases between them. Germline V CDR1 and CDR2: KGHSH, LQKENI. This CDR3 comprises 14 residues. The CDR3 DNA reads as TGTGCCAGCTCACCTGCCGGTAACCGGGATACGCAGTATTTT. Its protein product is CASSPAGNRDTQYF.

This clonotype has only a few counts. This chain connects TRBV15 to TRBJ2-5, with unresolved D. There are 11 residues in the CDR3. The V and J ends lost 8 bases and 5 bases respectively, with 9 bases between them. Germline V gene sequence: CDR1 LNHNV, CDR2 YYDKDF (reference sequence). CDR3 residues: CATSASETQYF. In DNA form, the CDR3 reads TGTGCCACCTCTGCCTCGGAGACCCAGTACTTC. The complete variable domain, with remaining parts taken from reference TRBV15 and TRBJ2-5, reads DAMVIQNPRYQVTQFGKPVTLSCSQTLNHNVMYWYQQKSSQAPKLLFHYYDKDFNNEADTPDNFQSRRPNTSFCFLDIRSPGLGDTAMYLCATSASETQYFGPGTRLLVL.

This sequence joins TRBV30 and TRBJ2-2; 11 bases agree with TRBD2. The germline V gene encodes CDR1 GTSNPN and CDR2 SVGIG (reference sequence). The CDR3 length is 16 residues. J was trimmed by 8 bases and V by 4 bases; bases with no gene match: 12. The CDR3 sequence is CAWNPLSGRASGELFF. In DNA form, the CDR3 reads TGTGCCTGGAACCCTCTTAGCGGGAGGGCGTCTGGGGAGCTGTTTTTT. The full variable domain, with the rest looked up from reference TRBV30 and TRBJ2-2, is SQTIHQWPATLVQPVGSPLSLECTVEGTSNPNLYWYRQAAGRGLQLLFYSVGIGQISSEVPQNLSASRPQDRQFILSSKKLLLSDSGFYLCAWNPLSGRASGELFFGEGSRLTVL.

This clonotype showed up many times. The J gene is TRBJ2-1, the V gene TRBV11-2; 9 positions agree with TRBD2. J gave up 3 bases and V 5 bases, and 11 bases lay outside the gene matches. CDR3 length equals 17 residues. Looked up from germline, CDR1 is SGHAT and CDR2 is FQNNGV. CDR3 coding DNA: TGTGCCAGCAGCGCGAGGGCTAGCGGGATGTTCTACAATGAGCAGTTCTTC. This encodes CASSARASGMFYNEQFF. Based on the CDR3 plus reference TRBV11-2 and TRBJ2-1, the full variable domain is EAGVAQSPRYKIIEKRQSVAFWCNPISGHATLYWYQQILGQGPKLLIQFQNNGVVDDSQLPKDRFSAERLKGVDSTLKIQPAKLEDSAVYLCASSARASGMFYNEQFFGPGTRLTVL.

The rearrangement links TRBV10-3 to TRBJ2-6; D gene uncertain. V lost 0 bases to trimming and J lost 2 bases, with 8 bases between them. CDR1 ENHRY and CDR2 SYGVKD come from the germline V gene. The CDR3 covers 16 residues. CDR3 sequence reads: CAISESPGAGANVLTF. In DNA form, the CDR3 reads TGTGCCATCAGTGAGTCTCCCGGTGCTGGGGCCAACGTCCTGACTTTC.

The sample holds many counts of this clonotype. The J gene is TRBJ2-3, the V gene TRBV3-1, with unresolved D. The CDR3 has 12 amino acids. The germline CDR1 and CDR2 sequences are LGHDT and YNNKEL (reference sequence). V lost 4 bases, J lost 8 bases, and 10 bases lay in between. The CDR3 protein is CASSRSTPTQYF. The CDR3 nucleotides are TGTGCCAGCAGCCGCTCCACACCTACGCAGTATTTT.

At least ten counts were recorded for this clonotype. The V gene is TRBV12-3 or TRBV12-4, the J gene TRBJ1-1; possibly TRBD1 for D (6 bases). The ends were cut back, 3 bases at V and 4 bases at J, with 9 bases in the middle. The CDR3 is made up of 13 amino acids. Here the CDR3 reads CASSFLQGTEAFF. CDR3 DNA sequence: TGTGCCAGCAGTTTCTTACAGGGCACTGAAGCTTTCTTT.